The 5 T cell receptor beta chains presented below share a single source sample, sequenced in a study of T cells in Graves' hyperthyroidism and ophthalmopathy. Amplification of TCR beta CDR3 regions was performed using RNA transcripts as template. The primer set for the first-round RT-PCR of the TCR CDR3 was HTBI. TCRdb itself ran the multiplex PCR reads through MiXCR, one entry per CDR3 protein. The sample contains hundreds of thousands of distinct CDR3 sequences, around a sixth of which appear only once. What was sequenced was blood. All receptors derive from a woman between 18 and 29 years old with Graves' hyperthyroidism.

In this sample, this clonotype turned up many times. This chain joins TRBV6-6 and TRBJ2-3; TRBD1 aligns across 9 bases. V lost 0 bases and J lost 7; bases outside the gene matches: 5. Per the germline V gene, CDR1 is MNHNY and CDR2 is SVGAGI (reference sequence). This CDR3 is 15 amino acids long. CDR3 bases: TGTGCCAGCAGTTACTCGGGGACAGGGTCATATACGCAGTATTTT. It translates to CASSYSGTGSYTQYF.

The chain is built from TRBV29-1 and TRBJ2-5; D remains ambiguous. In germline, CDR1 is SQVTM, CDR2 ANQGSEA. The V and J ends lost 1 base and 5 bases respectively, with 5 bases between them. The CDR3 runs 11 residues. The CDR3 coding sequence is TGCAGCGTTGAAGTGATTGAGACCCAGTACTTC. The encoded protein is CSVEVIETQYF. Full variable domain (remainder filled in from reference TRBV29-1 and TRBJ2-5): SAVISQKPSRDICQRGTSLTIQCQVDSQVTMMFWYRQQPGQSLTLIATANQGSEATYESGFVIDKFPISRPNLTFSTLTVSNMSPEDSSIYLCSVEVIETQYFGPGTRLLVL.

The table lists this clonotype with many counts. V gene TRBV13 combines with J gene TRBJ1-1; a possible D gene is TRBD1 (5 bases). V was trimmed by 2 bases and J by 1 base, leaving 11 bases between them. CDR1 and CDR2 from the germline V gene are PRHDT and FYEKMQ (reference sequence). CDR3 size: 15 residues. CDR3 sequence reads: CASSLKLQGNTEAFF. The CDR3 coding sequence is TGTGCCAGCAGCTTAAAATTGCAGGGGAACACTGAAGCTTTCTTT.

This clonotype was detected many times. The chain joins TRBV7-2 to TRBJ1-3; no clear D. This CDR3 comprises 16 residues. Trimming removed 1 base at V and 0 bases at J, with 10 bases between. The V gene's germline CDR1 is SGHTA and CDR2 FQGNSA. CDR3 sequence reads: CASSLVGIGSGNTIYF. The DNA for the CDR3 is TGTGCCAGCAGCTTAGTGGGGATTGGCTCTGGAAACACCATATATTTT.

This clonotype was observed many times. The V gene is TRBV11-2, the J gene TRBJ2-3, with a tentative D call TRBD2 (7 bases). Trimming removed 1 base from V and 9 bases from J, with 17 bases in between. Germline V gene lookup returns CDR1 SGHAT and CDR2 FQNNGV. This CDR3 spans 15 amino acids. CDR3 bases: TGTGCCAGCAGCTTAGTTGTGGGAGGGCAGGGGACGCAGTATTTT. Translating it yields CASSLVVGGQGTQYF.